The 10 T cell receptor beta chains below all came from one sample that was sequenced in a study of regulatory T cells in long-lasting Graves disease. Building the TCR beta libraries relied on iRepertoire HTBI primers, and CDR3 regions underwent Arm-PCR. Each CDR3 protein gets one entry after TCRdb re-called the multiplex PCR reads with MiXCR. The table includes 450,000 or so distinct CDR3 sequences, roughly 22% detected once. As to time point: persistent/refractory GD, antithyroid drugs over 5 years with positive TRAb. PBMC-derived RNA was used for the TCR library. The material was peripheral blood mononuclear cells (PBMCs), obtained when the disease was refractory, from a patient treated with antithyroid drugs. Source of these receptors: a female donor with Graves disease.

This clonotype was recorded a few times. V gene TRBV14 combines with J gene TRBJ2-2, with D perhaps matching TRBD1 or TRBD2 (5 bases each). Germline V gene sequence: CDR1 SGHDN, CDR2 FVKESK. CDR3 size: 18 residues. The V gene lost 4 bases and the J gene lost 0 bases, with 18 bases spanning the gap. The CDR3 DNA sequence: TGTGCCAGCAGCCCCCTAGGGTGGGGGATGACGAACACCGGGGAGCTGTTTTTT. Its translation is CASSPLGWGMTNTGELFF. Full variable domain (rest looked up from reference TRBV14 and TRBJ2-2): EAGVTQFPSHSVIEKGQTVTLRCDPISGHDNLYWYRRVMGKEIKFLLHFVKESKQDESGMPNNRFLAERTGGTYSTLKVQPAELEDSGVYFCASSPLGWGMTNTGELFFGEGSRLTVL.

The genes are TRBV20-1 and TRBJ1-5; 9 bases are shared with TRBD1. The junction had 6 bases not matched to a gene; V was cut back by 2 bases and J by 4 bases. The CDR3 has 15 amino acids. Germline CDR1 reads DFQATT; CDR2 reads SNEGSKA (reference sequence). The CDR3: CSARLTGQGNQPQHF. Written as DNA, the CDR3 is TGCAGTGCTAGACTCACAGGACAGGGGAATCAGCCCCAGCATTTT.

As for this clonotype: This CDR3 is missing its conserved last phenylalanine or tryptophan, likely due to a read error. The CDR3 loop is CASSFGQSNQPQHL. CDR3 sequence (DNA): TGTGCCAGCAGCTTTGGACAGAGTAATCAGCCCCAGCATCTT. This rearrangement joins TRBV5-8 to TRBJ1-5, with D tentatively TRBD1 (6 bases). Germline assignment: CDR1 SGHTS and CDR2 YDEGEE. Trimming took off 2 bases at V and 4 bases at J, with 10 bases between the two ends. This CDR3 is 14 amino acids long.

This clonotype was observed many times. The rearrangement joins TRBV28 to TRBJ2-7; no clear D gene. The CDR3 spans 13 residues. Per germline, CDR1 MDHEN and CDR2 SYDVKM. V lost 6 bases and J 3 bases, leaving 12 bases between the germline ends. In DNA form, the CDR3 reads TGTGCCAGCAGCTCTCAGGAAAACTACGAGCAGTACTTC. This encodes CASSSQENYEQYF.

The table lists this clonotype with a few counts. V and J are TRBV6-1 and TRBJ1-2; D not certain. Germline V gives CDR1 MNHNS, CDR2 SASEGT. This CDR3 has 13 amino acids. The V and J ends lost 8 bases and 6 bases respectively, with 16 bases between them. The CDR3 region has the DNA TGTGCCAGCTGTGGGAGGGAAGGTAATGGCTACACCTTC. Translated, it gives CASCGREGNGYTF.

In this sample, this clonotype turned up many times. CDR3 residues: CATSGPKGRQSNQETQYF. The CDR3 coding sequence is TGTGCCACCAGTGGTCCTAAGGGACGGCAATCAAACCAAGAGACCCAGTACTTC. The chain has TRBV24-1 and TRBJ2-5; either TRBD1 or TRBD2 may fit D (5 bases each). The CDR3 is 18 amino acids. Germline CDR1 reads KGHDR; CDR2 reads SFDVKD. Trimming cost V 5 bases and J 0 bases, with 21 bases left between them.

The V call is TRBV5-4, the J call TRBJ1-5; D is uncertain. The length of the CDR3 is 15 residues. CDR1 SGHNT and CDR2 YYREEE come from the germline V gene (reference sequence). V was clipped by 4 bases and J by 0 bases, with 11 bases between them. CDR3 sequence reads: CASSPELGSNQPQHF. CDR3 DNA sequence: TGTGCCAGCAGCCCGGAATTAGGTAGCAATCAGCCCCAGCATTTT.

A few counts support this clonotype. CDR3 DNA sequence: TGTGCCAGCAAATCGGGTGGGCGGTACGACGAGCAGTACTTC. This sequence encodes CASKSGGRYDEQYF. The chain recombines TRBV28 with TRBJ2-7; no firm D call. The CDR3 is 14 amino acids. Trimming removed 7 bases from V and 5 bases from J, with 18 bases in between. CDR1 is MDHEN and CDR2 is SYDVKM in the germline V gene. Looking up the rest from reference TRBV28 and TRBJ2-7 gives the full variable domain: DVKVTQSSRYLVKRTGEKVFLECVQDMDHENMFWYRQDPGLGLRLIYFSYDVKMKEKGDIPEGYSVSREKKERFSLILESASTNQTSMYLCASKSGGRYDEQYFGPGTRLTVT.

Concerning this clonotype: Since a far larger clone is one base different, this is likely a read error. The chain employs TRBV6-5 and TRBJ1-2; tentatively, D is TRBD1 (5 bases). CDR3 length: 12 amino acids. Germline values: CDR1 MNHEY, CDR2 SVGAGI. CDR3 in DNA: TGTGCCGGCAGTTACTCAGGGAACGGCTACACCTTC. Its protein product is CAGSYSGNGYTF.

Many counts were recorded for this clonotype. The DNA is omitted, as the CDR3 cannot be located on it reliably, and the CDR3 follows TCRdb's listing. This chain links TRBV12-3 or TRBV12-4 with TRBJ1-2; TRBD1 reflects the table's D call only, with no check against the DNA. The CDR3 totals 10 residues, both ends included. The CDR3: CASSFGAGTF.